This paragraph reports one TCR beta chain. The record originates from a study of blood T cell repertoires in COVID-19. Study background: The analysed material was cDNA or gDNA that came from T cells, B-cell-depleted T cells, or PBMCs.

It was during active infection that Seattle patients were enrolled and then longitudinally followed. Original analysis: The authors estimated nucleated cell counts from reference gene primer amplification. Sequencing used immunoSEQ multiplex PCR; TCRdb keeps in-frame clones, though not all of them. V, J and clone size reflect that table, while D and trimming were determined from the DNA. The data show under 150,000 clones, more than 75% seen once. The material sequenced was peripheral blood. The TCR sequence derives from a man in his fifties or sixties with COVID-19, enrolled during active disease.

This chain's CDR3 is CASSFDSISYEQYF. CDR3 in DNA: TGTGCCAGCAGCTTTGATTCTATTTCCTACGAGCAGTACTTC. J is TRBJ2-7 and V is TRBV7-9, with D hard to call. Germline CDR1 and CDR2: SEHNR and FQNEAQ (reference sequence). The CDR3 runs 14 residues. Trimming shortened V by 3 bases and J by 1 base, and 10 bases separated the two germline ends.